Below, 10 T cell receptor beta chains from the same sample are listed, as sequenced in a study of cytomegalovirus exposure and HLA in healthy donors (dated by TCRdb to 2017 to 2019). Libraries were made using the immunoSEQ multiplex PCR assay. The multiplex PCR relied on a mix of 60 forward primers for TCR Vbeta segments and 13 reverse primers for TCR Jbeta segments. Imported from immuneACCESS, the table was reduced by TCRdb to in-frame sequences with V and J called. These copies leave out some clones; in studies compared against another copy, an unresolved V gene accounts for under half, and the cause of the remainder is not known. The sample's own table lists approximately 70,000 clones. Approximately 5.3% of the sample is taken by the ten largest. Sequences were obtained from PBMCs. The receptors here all came from a woman between 40 and 55 years old in good health and CMV-seropositive.

The V and J genes are TRBV14 and TRBJ1-3; D perhaps matches TRBD1 (6 bases). The V gene's germline CDR1 is SGHDN and CDR2 FVKESK. This CDR3 is 22 amino acids long. Trimming took 7 bases from V and 3 from J, leaving 37 bases between them. This CDR3 reads CASNPRRRGGQDPSWGGNTIYF. CDR3 DNA sequence: TGTGCCAGCAACCCCCGAAGGCGGGGGGGACAAGACCCCTCTTGGGGTGGAAACACCATATATTTT. Variable domain in full (rest from reference TRBV14 and TRBJ1-3): EAGVTQFPSHSVIEKGQTVTLRCDPISGHDNLYWYRRVMGKEIKFLLHFVKESKQDESGMPNNRFLAERTGGTYSTLKVQPAELEDSGVYFCASNPRRRGGQDPSWGGNTIYFGEGSWLTVV.

This chain uses TRBV2 with TRBJ2-4; 7 bases align to TRBD2. V shed 8 bases and J 1 base; nucleotides not matched to a gene: 14. The CDR3 is 17 residues long. CDR1 and CDR2 (germline): SNHLY, FYNNEI. DNA for the CDR3: TGTGCCAGCCTCAAGTCGTCCTGGGAGGGGGCCAAAAACATTCAGTACTTC. Protein: CASLKSSWEGAKNIQYF.

This chain connects TRBV25-1 to TRBJ1-5, with D perhaps matching TRBD1 (6 bases). CDR1 and CDR2 from the germline V gene are MGHDK and SYGVNS. The CDR3 length is 13 residues. V lost 9 bases and J lost 4, with 13 bases in between. The CDR3 region is CASSQGENQPQHF. Here the CDR3 DNA reads TGTGCCAGTTCACAGGGTGAAAATCAGCCCCAGCATTTT.

The chain has TRBV5-1 and TRBJ1-2, with 8 nucleotides matching TRBD1. V lost 6 bases and J lost 5; bases outside the gene matches: 12. The CDR3 covers 15 residues. Germline CDR1 SGHRS, CDR2 YFSETQ. The CDR3 here is CASTPKAGGAYGYTF. The DNA for the CDR3 is TGCGCCAGCACCCCGAAGGCAGGGGGCGCTTATGGCTACACCTTC.

CDR3 sequence reads: CASSFGPTSPLHF. The CDR3 nucleotides read TGTGCCAGCAGCTTTGGGCCGACTTCACCCCTCCACTTT. This chain joins TRBV7-9 and TRBJ1-6, with no clear D. V was pared by 3 bases and J by 9 bases, with 9 bases between. Germline assignment: CDR1 SEHNR and CDR2 FQNEAQ (reference sequence). The CDR3 contains 13 residues.

CDR3 nucleotides: TGCAGCGTTTGCGGGGGGGCCTTTGGGACAGATACGCAGTATTTT. This translates into CSVCGGAFGTDTQYF. This sequence joins TRBV29-1 and TRBJ2-3, with 9 bases that match TRBD2. Germline lookup yields CDR1 SQVTM and CDR2 ANQGSEA. The V gene end was trimmed by 5 bases and the J gene end by 3 bases; junction bases not matched to a gene: 9. There are 15 residues in the CDR3.

The chain carries TRBV9 and TRBJ2-3, with D possibly being TRBD1 (5 bases). The V end lost 0 bases, the J end lost 3 bases, and 11 bases lay between the germline ends. Germline lookup yields CDR1 SGDLS and CDR2 YYNGEE. CDR3 length: 15 residues. CDR3 loop: CASSVEQGRTDTQYF. CDR3 coding DNA: TGTGCCAGCAGCGTAGAGCAGGGAAGGACAGATACGCAGTATTTT.

V gene TRBV28 combines with J gene TRBJ1-2, with D possibly being TRBD1 (5 bases). The CDR3 is made up of 12 amino acids. Looked up from germline, CDR1 is MDHEN and CDR2 is SYDVKM. Trimming left V 3 bases short and J 7 bases short, with 9 bases between. CDR3 region: CASSLEGLGYTF. The CDR3 coding sequence is TGTGCCAGCAGTTTGGAGGGGCTTGGCTACACCTTC.

This chain uses TRBV5-1 with TRBJ1-2; 9 nucleotides line up with TRBD1. The CDR3 contains 16 residues. Germline CDR1 reads SGHRS; CDR2 reads YFSETQ. V lost 3 bases, J lost 4 bases, and 10 bases stayed unmatched. CDR3: CASSWGTGPLAYGYTF. CDR3 nucleotide sequence: TGCGCCAGCAGCTGGGGGACAGGGCCGCTTGCCTATGGCTACACCTTC.

The rearrangement uses TRBV27 and TRBJ2-1; TRBD2 is a possible D gene (6 bases). V lost 6 bases, J lost 10 bases, and 25 bases lay in between. The germline gives CDR1 MNHEY, CDR2 SMNVEV (reference sequence). The CDR3 sequence is 16 residues long. CDR3 nucleotide sequence: TGTGCCAGCAGGGGGACCGGGACTCAAAAAGTAAGCGAGCAGTTCTTC. Its translation: CASRGTGTQKVSEQFF.